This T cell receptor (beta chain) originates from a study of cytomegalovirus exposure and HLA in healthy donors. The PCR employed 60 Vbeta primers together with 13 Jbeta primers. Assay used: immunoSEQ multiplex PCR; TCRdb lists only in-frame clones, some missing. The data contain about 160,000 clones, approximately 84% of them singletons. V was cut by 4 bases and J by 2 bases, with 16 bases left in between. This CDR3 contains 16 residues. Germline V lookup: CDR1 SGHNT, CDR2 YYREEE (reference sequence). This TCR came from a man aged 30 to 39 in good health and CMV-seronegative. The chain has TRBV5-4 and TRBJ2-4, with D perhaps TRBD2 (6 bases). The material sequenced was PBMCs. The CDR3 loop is CASSPGFSGSKNIQYF. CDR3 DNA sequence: TGTGCCAGCAGCCCGGGGTTTAGCGGTTCCAAAAACATTCAGTACTTC.